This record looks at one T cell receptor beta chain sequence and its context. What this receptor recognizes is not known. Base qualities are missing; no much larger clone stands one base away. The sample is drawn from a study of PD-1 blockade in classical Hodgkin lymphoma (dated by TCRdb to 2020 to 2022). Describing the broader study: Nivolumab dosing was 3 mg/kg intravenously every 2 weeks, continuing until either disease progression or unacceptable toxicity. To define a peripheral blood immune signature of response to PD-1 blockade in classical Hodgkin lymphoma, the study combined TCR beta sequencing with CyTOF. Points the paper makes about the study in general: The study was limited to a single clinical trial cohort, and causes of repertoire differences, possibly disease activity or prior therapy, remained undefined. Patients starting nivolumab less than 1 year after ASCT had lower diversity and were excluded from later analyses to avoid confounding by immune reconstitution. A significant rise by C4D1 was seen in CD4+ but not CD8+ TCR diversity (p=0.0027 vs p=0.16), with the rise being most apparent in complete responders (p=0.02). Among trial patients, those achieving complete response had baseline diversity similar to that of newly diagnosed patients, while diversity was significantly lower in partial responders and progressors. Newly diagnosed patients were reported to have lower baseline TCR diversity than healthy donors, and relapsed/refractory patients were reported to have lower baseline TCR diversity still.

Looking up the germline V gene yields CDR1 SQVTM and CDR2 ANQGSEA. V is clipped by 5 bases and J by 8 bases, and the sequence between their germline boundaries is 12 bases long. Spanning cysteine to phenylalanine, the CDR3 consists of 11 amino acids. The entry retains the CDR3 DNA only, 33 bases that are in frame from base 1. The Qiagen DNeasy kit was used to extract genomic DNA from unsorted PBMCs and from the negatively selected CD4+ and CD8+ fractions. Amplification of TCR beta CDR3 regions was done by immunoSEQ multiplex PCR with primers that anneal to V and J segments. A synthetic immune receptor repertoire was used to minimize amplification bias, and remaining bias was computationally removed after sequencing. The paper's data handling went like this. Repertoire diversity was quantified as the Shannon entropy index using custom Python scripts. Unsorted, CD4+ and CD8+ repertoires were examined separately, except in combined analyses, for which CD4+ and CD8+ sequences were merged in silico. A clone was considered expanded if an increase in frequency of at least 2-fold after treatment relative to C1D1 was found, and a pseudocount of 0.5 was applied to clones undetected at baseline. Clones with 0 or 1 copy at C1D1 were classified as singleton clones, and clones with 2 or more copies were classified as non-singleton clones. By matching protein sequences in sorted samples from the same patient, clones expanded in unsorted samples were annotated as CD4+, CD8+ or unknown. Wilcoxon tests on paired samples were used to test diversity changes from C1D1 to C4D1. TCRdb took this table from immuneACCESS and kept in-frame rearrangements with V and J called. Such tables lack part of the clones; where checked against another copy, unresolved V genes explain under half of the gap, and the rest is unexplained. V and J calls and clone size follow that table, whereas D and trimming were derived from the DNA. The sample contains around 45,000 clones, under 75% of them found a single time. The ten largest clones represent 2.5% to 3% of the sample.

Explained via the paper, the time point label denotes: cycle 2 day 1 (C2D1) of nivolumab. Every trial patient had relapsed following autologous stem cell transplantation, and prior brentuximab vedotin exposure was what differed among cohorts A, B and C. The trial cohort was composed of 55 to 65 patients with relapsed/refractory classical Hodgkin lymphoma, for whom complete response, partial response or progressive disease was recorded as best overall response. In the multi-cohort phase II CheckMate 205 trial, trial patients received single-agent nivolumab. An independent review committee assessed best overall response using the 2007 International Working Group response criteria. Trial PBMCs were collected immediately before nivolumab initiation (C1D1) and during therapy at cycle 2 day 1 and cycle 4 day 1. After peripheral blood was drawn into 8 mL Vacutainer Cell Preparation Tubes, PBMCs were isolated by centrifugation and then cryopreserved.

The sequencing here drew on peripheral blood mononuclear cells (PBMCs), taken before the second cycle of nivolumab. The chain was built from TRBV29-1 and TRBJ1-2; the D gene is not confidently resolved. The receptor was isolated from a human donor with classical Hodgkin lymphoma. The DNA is TGCAGCGTTTTGGATCCCCAGGGCTACACCTTC. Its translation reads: CSVLDPQGYTF.